This T cell receptor beta chain was recovered during a study of T cells in localized non-small cell lung cancer. Notes on the study in general: Analysis by sequencing included only one tumor region, so heterogeneity remains possible. A median of about 60 of the top 100 tumor clones appeared in adjacent lung, which was paired and uninvolved. In uninvolved adjacent lung, T cell clonality reached its highest value, exceeding tumor.

Sequencing used immunoSEQ multiplex PCR; TCRdb keeps in-frame clones, though not all of them. The sample holds over a thousand clones; approximately 40% are singletons and the top ten take about 6%. This clone was counted only a few times. Its target is unknown. Looked up from germline, CDR1 is SGDLS and CDR2 is YYNGEE. The CDR3 consists of 12 residues. Trimming stripped 3 bases from V and 10 bases from J, with 11 bases between. This specimen was lung tumor tissue, taken before any cancer treatment. The gene calls are TRBV9 and TRBJ2-1, with no clear D. The sequence was obtained from an older female donor with stage II lung adenocarcinoma. The CDR3: CASSAPRWEQFF. CDR3 nucleotide sequence: TGTGCCAGCAGCGCCCCCCGGTGGGAGCAGTTCTTC.